These T cell receptor beta chains were read from a single sample in a study of blood T cell repertoires in COVID-19. Sequenced by immunoSEQ multiplex PCR; TCRdb stores in-frame clones only, minus some. Here the sample spans under 350,000 clones, around 86% being singletons. Sequencing was performed on PBMCs or T cells enriched from blood (not recorded which). The receptors stem from a woman in her thirties or forties with acute COVID-19. Both conserved end residues are part of each CDR3. D genes are given only for firm matches. Expanded clones get a size class; other rows say once, few or many, or leave the size out.

clone_size	v_call	d_call	j_call	cdr3_nt	cdr3_aa
-	TRBV19	-	TRBJ1-2	TGTGCCAGTAATCCGACAGGACATAACTATGGCTACACCTTC	CASNPTGHNYGYTF
-	TRBV11-2	-	TRBJ1-3	TGTGCCAGCAGCTTAGTTCTAGGCTCTGGAAACACCATATATTTT	CASSLVLGSGNTIYF
-	TRBV5-4	TRBD1	TRBJ2-2	TGTGCCAGCAGCTTCCCGACAGGGGAAAACACCGGGGAGCTGTTTTTT	CASSFPTGENTGELFF
-	TRBV12-3/TRBV12-4	TRBD1	TRBJ1-1	TGTGCCAGCAGATTTACAGGGGTCACTGAAGCTTTCTTT	CASRFTGVTEAFF
once	TRBV29-1	-	TRBJ2-3	TGCAGCGTTGTATTCGTGGGGGGAATCACAGATACGCAGTATTTT	CSVVFVGGITDTQYF
-	TRBV19	TRBD1	TRBJ1-2	TGTGCCAGTAGTATTACCGGGACAGGTCCAAGGTATGGCTACACCTTC	CASSITGTGPRYGYTF
-	TRBV7-2	TRBD1	TRBJ1-2	TGTGCCAGCAGCTTTTCACAACGGGACAGTTTTGACTATGGCTACACCTTC	CASSFSQRDSFDYGYTF
-	TRBV18	-	TRBJ1-4	TGTGCCAGCTCACGAACAGATAACCCTAATGAAAAACTGTTTTTT	CASSRTDNPNEKLFF
-	TRBV5-1	TRBD2	TRBJ2-5	TGCGCCAGCAGCACCCTCCCCCACGGTAGCGGGGGGATTCAAGAGACCCAGTACTTC	CASSTLPHGSGGIQETQYF
-	TRBV11-2	TRBD2	TRBJ2-7	TGTGCCAGCAGCTCACTAAGATTCGGACTAGGCTCCTACGAGCAGTACTTC	CASSSLRFGLGSYEQYF
-	TRBV5-1	-	TRBJ1-1	TGCGCCAGCAGCCCTGGACAGAACACTGAAGCTTTCTTT	CASSPGQNTEAFF
-	TRBV9	TRBD2	TRBJ2-3	TGTGCCAGCAGCGTAGACCAGCGGGAGTTAGATACGCAGTATTTT	CASSVDQRELDTQYF
once	TRBV5-1	TRBD1	TRBJ1-4	TGCGCCAGCAGCTTCTACCCAGGGGGGAATGAAAAACTGTTTTTT	CASSFYPGGNEKLFF
-	TRBV1	-	TRBJ1-2	TGCACCAGCAGCCGACAGGGGGACTATGGCTACACCTTC	CTSSRQGDYGYTF
-	TRBV3-1/TRBV3-2	TRBD1	TRBJ1-1	TGTGCCAGCAGCCAAGCAGGGGGCCGCACTGAAGCTTTCTTT	CASSQAGGRTEAFF
-	TRBV20-1	TRBD1	TRBJ1-1	TGCAGTGCTAGCCGGACAGGGTTCGCTTTCTTT	CSASRTGFAFF
-	TRBV12-5	TRBD1	TRBJ1-1	TGTGCTAGTGGTTTGGTTGTGGGACAGGGGCAGAACACTGAAGCTTTCTTT	CASGLVVGQGQNTEAFF
-	TRBV5-5	TRBD1	TRBJ1-5	TGTGCCAGCAGGAGGGACAGGGGAATTAATCAGCCCCAGCATTTT	CASRRDRGINQPQHF
-	TRBV6-1	-	TRBJ2-7	TGTGCCAGCAGTGAATGGCCTGGGGAGTGGGGGGATTTC	CASSEWPGEWGDF
-	TRBV7-9	-	TRBJ2-3	TGTGCCAGCAGCTCCCGCGGGAGCACAGATACGCAGTATTTT	CASSSRGSTDTQYF
-	TRBV21-1	-	TRBJ2-1	TGTGCCAGCAGCTTTTTATCGGCTAGCGGGAGCAATGAGCAGTTCTTC	CASSFLSASGSNEQFF
-	TRBV27	-	TRBJ2-3	TGTGCCAGCAGTTTCACCCTCCCCCAATACCCTAGCGGCACAGATACGCAGTATTTT	CASSFTLPQYPSGTDTQYF
once	TRBV4-1	TRBD2	TRBJ2-1	TGCGCCAGCAGCCAAGGGGGGGGACTCCACTCCTACAATGAGCAGTTCTTC	CASSQGGGLHSYNEQFF
-	TRBV6-5	-	TRBJ1-2	TGTGCCAGCACCCCAGGGCAGGGGTATGGCTACACCTTC	CASTPGQGYGYTF
-	TRBV6-5	-	TRBJ1-1	TGTGCCAGCAGCAGAGACATCCTTGAAGCTTTCTTT	CASSRDILEAFF
once	TRBV7-2	-	TRBJ2-6	TGTGCCAGCAGCTCACGACTGAACTCTGGGGCCAACGTCCTGACTTTC	CASSSRLNSGANVLTF
-	TRBV19	-	TRBJ1-2	TGTGCCAGTAGTCTTTCTGGAGGGGGGGTTCAGGATGGCTACACCTTC	CASSLSGGGVQDGYTF
few	TRBV15	-	TRBJ1-5	TGTGCCACCAGCAGAGACCCCAGGGGAAATCAGCCCCAGCATTTT	CATSRDPRGNQPQHF
-	TRBV5-4	TRBD2	TRBJ2-5	TGTGCCAGCAGCTTGGGCGGGGGAGGCAACCAAGAGACCCAGTACTTC	CASSLGGGGNQETQYF
-	TRBV12-5	-	TRBJ2-1	TGTGCTAGTGGTTTCAAACCCGTTAGTGAGCAGTTCTTC	CASGFKPVSEQFF
-	TRBV6-1	TRBD1	TRBJ1-4	TGTGCCAGCAGTGAAGGGGGACAGGGGAGAGGTGGAGAAAAACTGTTTTTT	CASSEGGQGRGGEKLFF
-	TRBV3-1/TRBV3-2	TRBD2	TRBJ2-7	TGTGCCAGCAGCCAAGCGACTAGCGGGAGGCTTTTCGAGCAGTACTTC	CASSQATSGRLFEQYF
-	TRBV7-9	-	TRBJ2-2	TGTGCCAGCAGCCAAGGACTGATTAACACCGGGGAGCTGTTTTTT	CASSQGLINTGELFF
-	TRBV6-5	TRBD1	TRBJ2-4	TGTGCCAGCATGGGACAGCAAAAAGGCATTCAGTACTTC	CASMGQQKGIQYF
-	TRBV3-1/TRBV3-2	TRBD1	TRBJ1-2	TGTGCCAGCAGGCAGACAGGGGGTGTCCATGGCTACACCTTC	CASRQTGGVHGYTF
-	TRBV14	TRBD2	TRBJ2-1	TGTGCCAGCAGCCAAGTCTCGGCACTATCCGGGGGGTCTCATGAGCAGTTCTTC	CASSQVSALSGGSHEQFF
few	TRBV27	-	TRBJ1-4	TGTGCCAGTCGATATTCTAGCTGGGGGGGGCCAAATGAAAAACTGTTTTTT	CASRYSSWGGPNEKLFF
once	TRBV29-1	-	TRBJ2-7	TGCAGCGTTGTAGGAGCGGGCTACGAGCAGTACTTC	CSVVGAGYEQYF
-	TRBV5-1	TRBD1	TRBJ2-7	TGCGCCAGCAGCTGGGCGACAGGGGACTACGAGCAGTACTTC	CASSWATGDYEQYF
-	TRBV10-3	TRBD1	TRBJ1-2	TGTGCCATCCAGGACGGCCCGGACAGGGGTAATGGCTACACCTTC	CAIQDGPDRGNGYTF
-	TRBV6-5	TRBD1	TRBJ1-5	TGTGCCAGCAGTCCCGGGACAGGGCGGAATCAGCCCCAGCATTTT	CASSPGTGRNQPQHF
-	TRBV9	TRBD1	TRBJ1-1	TGTGCCAGCAGTCGGACAGGGGGCTTGCTGAACACTGAAGCTTTCTTT	CASSRTGGLLNTEAFF
-	TRBV27	-	TRBJ2-5	TGTGCCAGCAAACGAGGACAGACCCAAGAGACCCAGTACTTC	CASKRGQTQETQYF
-	TRBV4-2	TRBD1	TRBJ1-1	TGTGCCAGCAGCCAACCAGGGGACAGGCACACTGAAGCTTTCTTT	CASSQPGDRHTEAFF
few	TRBV18	TRBD1	TRBJ1-1	TGTGCCAGCTCACCTTCGCGACAGGGGAACACTGAAGCTTTCTTT	CASSPSRQGNTEAFF
once	TRBV7-8	-	TRBJ2-7	TGTGCCAGCAGCCAACAGGGTGGTGGCTACGAGCAGTACTTC	CASSQQGGGYEQYF
-	TRBV27	-	TRBJ2-7	TGTGCCAGCAGTTTAGGAGGGTACCCCCCCTACGAGCAGTACTTC	CASSLGGYPPYEQYF